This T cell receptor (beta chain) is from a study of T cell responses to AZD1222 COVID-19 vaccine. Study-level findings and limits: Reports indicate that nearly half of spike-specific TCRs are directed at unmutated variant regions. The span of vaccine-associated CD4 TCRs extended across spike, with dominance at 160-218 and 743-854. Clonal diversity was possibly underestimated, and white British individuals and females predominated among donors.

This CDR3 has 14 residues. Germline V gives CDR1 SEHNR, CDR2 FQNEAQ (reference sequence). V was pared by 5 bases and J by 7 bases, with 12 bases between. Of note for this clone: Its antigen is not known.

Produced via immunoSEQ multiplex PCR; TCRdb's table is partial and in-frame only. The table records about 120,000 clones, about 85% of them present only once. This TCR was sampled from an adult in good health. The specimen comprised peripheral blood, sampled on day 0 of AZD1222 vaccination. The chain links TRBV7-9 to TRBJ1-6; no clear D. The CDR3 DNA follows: TGTGCCAGCAGCCCTGGACTGCACAATTCACCCCTCCACTTT. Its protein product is CASSPGLHNSPLHF.